This TCR beta chain was obtained from a study of blood T cell repertoires in COVID-19. Germline loops: CDR1 LGHDT, CDR2 YNNKEL (reference sequence). V trimming: 4 bases; J trimming: 9 bases; junction bases outside the gene matches: 2. The CDR3 contains 14 residues. As handled by the study authors: Cell counts per sample came from amplifying reference gene primers. TCRdb's copy holds only in-frame clones and misses some; the assay was immunoSEQ multiplex PCR. The V and J calls and clone size are taken from that table; D and trimming were inferred from the DNA. The sample consists of 50,000 to 80,000 clones, 84% of them appearing once.

Sample: peripheral blood. This chain joins TRBV3-1 (or the pseudogene TRBV3-2) and TRBJ2-1; TRBD2 matches at 14 bases. The clonotype comes from a woman aged 55-69 years with acute or convalescent COVID-19. CDR3 amino acids: CASSLTSGGAEQFF. CDR3 sequence (DNA): TGTGCCAGCAGCCTGACTAGCGGGGGGGCTGAGCAGTTCTTC.